These T cell receptor beta chains were read from a single sample in a study of a mutant IDH1 vaccine in newly diagnosed glioma. Clones were sequenced by immunoSEQ multiplex PCR, and TCRdb holds only the in-frame ones, with some missing. The data show 35,000 to 40,000 clones, with roughly 78% seen just once and roughly 9% held by the top ten. The sequencing here drew on PBMCs, taken from a glioma patient treated with radiotherapy, temozolomide or both. Source of these receptors: a middle-aged man with glioma. Some clones in this sample may be carry-over from other donors' samples. Each CDR3 is given without its conserved first and last residue.

V gene	J gene	CDR3 protein
TRBV7-2	TRBJ1-2	ASSLNHGLFT
TRBV18	TRBJ1-3	ASSGTGAGNTIY
TRBV6-1	TRBJ1-2	ASSRDSDHYGYT
TRBV7-2	TRBJ2-1	ASSRSGGAYNEQF
TRBV6-5	TRBJ2-5	ASRKTYREQETQY
TRBV25-1	TRBJ2-2	ASMRVSGTGELF
TRBV5-8	TRBJ2-2	ASSLAWTGELF
TRBV6-1	TRBJ2-1	ASSDPRGRRRNEQF
TRBV20-1	TRBJ1-6	SAREGSLH
TRBV30	TRBJ2-1	AWVTSGGYRNEQF
TRBV2	TRBJ1-1	ASSDYSQGEAF
TRBV6-4	TRBJ1-6	ASSDSTGLTSPLH
TRBV5-1	TRBJ2-5	ASSLVSSGKETQY
TRBV5-1	TRBJ2-2	ASTSGGELSGELF
TRBV7-2	TRBJ2-7	ASSLGEGEGYEQY
TRBV18	TRBJ1-1	ASSPAGEFEAF
TRBV5-4	TRBJ2-7	ASSLGTYEQY
TRBV7-2	TRBJ1-6	ASSYSTGDDSPLH
TRBV19	TRBJ1-2	ASSMGGYGYT
TRBV5-1	TRBJ2-3	ASSQRQGGTDTQY
TRBV19	TRBJ1-2	ASSTEGAIYGYT
TRBV5-1	TRBJ1-1	ASSQGQGGIGEAF